Each of the 9 T cell receptor beta chains below was sequenced from the same sample in a study of T cell clonality in common variable immunodeficiency. The antigens of these receptors remain unknown. Produced via immunoSEQ multiplex PCR; TCRdb's table is partial and in-frame only. The sample holds 35,000 or so clones, and no clone turns up only once. Study conclusions and caveats: Fewer deletions and N-nucleotide insertions were reportedly seen in common variable immunodeficiency TCR beta sequences.

The sequencing input was peripheral blood mononuclear cells. The origin of the receptors is a human donor with common variable immunodeficiency.

There are a few counts of this clone. The read comes to an end 3 residues before the CDR3 does, leaving the germline J gene to fill in the end. J is TRBJ2-3 and V is TRBV7-2; D may be TRBD2 (5 bases). V was trimmed by 6 bases and J by 5 bases, leaving 12 bases between them. The CDR3 contains 13 residues. CDR1 and CDR2 from the germline V gene are SGHTA and FQGNSA. The CDR3 here is CASRLLAGDTQYF. Partial CDR3 DNA: TGTGCCAGCAGGTTGCTAGCAGGAGATACG.

This clone was seen only a few times. The missing CDR3 end, 3 residues past where the read stops, is filled in from the germline J gene. This chain links TRBV30 with TRBJ2-1; 15 nucleotides agree with TRBD2. The germline V gene encodes CDR1 GTSNPN and CDR2 SVGIG (reference sequence). CDR3 length: 16 amino acids. The J segment lost 9 bases and the V segment lost 3 bases, leaving 9 bases of the junction unmatched. The CDR3 bases that were read are TGTGCCTGGAGCACCCGGACTAGCGGGGGGGCAAGTGAG. It codes for CAWSTRTSGGASE. The entire CDR3 sequence reads CAWSTRTSGGASEQFF.

This clone was recorded at least ten times. The read ends 3 residues before the CDR3 terminus; that terminus is restored from the germline J gene. J is TRBJ2-7 and V is TRBV29-1; 9 bases agree with TRBD1. This CDR3 contains 12 residues. V lost 7 bases, J lost 2 bases, and 3 bases stayed unmatched. CDR1 is SQVTM and CDR2 is ANQGSEA in the germline V gene. The CDR3 loop reads CSATGGTYEQYF. The sequenced part of the CDR3 DNA is TGCAGCGCGACAGGGGGGACCTACGAG.

This clone was seen only a few times. The sequence runs out 3 residues before the end of the CDR3; the remainder is reconstructed from the germline J gene. The rearrangement uses TRBV19 and TRBJ1-1, with unresolved D. Germline CDR1 reads LNHDA; CDR2 reads SQIVND (reference sequence). V lost 3 bases and J 1 base, leaving 9 bases between the germline ends. This CDR3 spans 14 amino acids. The CDR3 protein is CASSIQSANTEAFF. The part of the CDR3 DNA that was read is TGTGCCAGTAGTATCCAGAGTGCGAACACTGAA.

This clone has just a few counts. The read is 3 residues too short to cover the CDR3 end, so that end is filled in from the germline J gene. This chain uses TRBV2 with TRBJ2-2, with 7 positions matching TRBD1. With V trimmed by 11 bases and J by 6 bases, 6 bases remained unmatched. This CDR3 spans 12 amino acids. The germline V gene encodes CDR1 SNHLY and CDR2 FYNNEI. The CDR3 bases that were read are TGTGCCGGTCAGGGGGTGGCCGGGGAG. It codes for CAGQGVAGE. The whole CDR3 reads CAGQGVAGELFF. Supplemented by reference TRBV2 and TRBJ2-2, the full variable domain reads EPEVTQTPSHQVTQMGQEVILRCVPISNHLYFYWYRQILGQKVEFLVSFYNNEISEKSEIFDDQFSVERPDGSNFTLKIRSTKLEDSAMYFCAGQGVAGELFFGEGSRLTVL.

Ten or more counts support this clone. The CDR3 bases that were read are TGTGCCAGCAGTGACTCGGGGACAGGGGGCTTCAATGAG. Translating gives CASSDSGTGGFNE. The whole CDR3 region reads CASSDSGTGGFNEQFF. V gene TRBV6-4 combines with J gene TRBJ2-1; TRBD1 aligns across 12 bases. The read ends 3 residues shy of where the CDR3 ends; the end is completed using the germline J gene. Trimming at V came to 0 bases and at J to 6 bases, leaving 3 bases not matched to a gene. CDR3 length equals 16 residues. The V gene's germline CDR1 is MRHNA and CDR2 SNTAGT.

This clone was counted many times. The observed sequence ends 3 residues before the CDR3 terminus, with the missing tail filled in from the germline J gene. J is TRBJ1-5 and V is TRBV6-2 or TRBV6-3; TRBD1 might be the D (6 bases). The CDR3 extends over 14 amino acids. V was shortened by 0 bases and J by 7 bases, with 10 bases between the two germline ends. Germline V gives CDR1 MNHEY, CDR2 SVGEGT. The sequenced CDR3 bases are TGTGCCAGCAGTTACTCGAGGAGGGGGCAGCCC. Translated: CASSYSRRGQP. The entire CDR3 sequence reads CASSYSRRGQPQHF.

This clone was seen at least ten times. The read finishes 3 residues shy of the CDR3 end, and the germline J gene is used to complete it. The J gene is TRBJ1-6, the V gene TRBV5-1; D is perhaps TRBD1 (6 bases). This CDR3 region has 17 residues. The germline V and J ends were trimmed by 0 bases and 7 bases, with 17 bases remaining between them. Looked up from germline, CDR1 is SGHRS and CDR2 is YFSETQ. CDR3 DNA (partial): TGCGCCAGCAGCTTGGAAGACTTTACAGGGTACAATTCACCC. Translating it yields CASSLEDFTGYNSP. From start to end, the CDR3 is CASSLEDFTGYNSPLHF.

This clone was observed a handful of times. Read sequence stops 3 residues before the CDR3 end, and the germline J gene provides the missing end. The gene calls are TRBV5-1 and TRBJ2-1; D is unclear. The CDR3 has 16 amino acids. The V gene lost 0 bases and the J gene lost 0 bases, with 10 bases spanning the gap. Germline assignment: CDR1 SGHRS and CDR2 YFSETQ. The CDR3 is CASSLGGLSSYNEQFF. The sequenced part of the CDR3 DNA is TGCGCCAGCAGCTTGGGTGGCCTGAGCTCCTACAATGAG.